This entry lists 9 T cell receptor beta chains sequenced from one sample in a study of CD4+ T cells in melanoma (dated by TCRdb to between 2020 and 2023). Library method: the immunoSEQ multiplex PCR assay. TCRdb took this table from immuneACCESS and kept in-frame rearrangements with V and J called. Such tables lack part of the clones; where checked against another copy, unresolved V genes explain under half of the gap, and the rest is unexplained. The sample yields some 4,300 clones; 60% to 65% were counted once. 29% of the sample rests with the top ten. Material for sequencing was cells from a culture (not recorded whether cultured in vitro). Source of these receptors: a human donor with melanoma.

In nucleotides, the CDR3 is TGTGCCAGCAGCTCCCCTAGCGGGAGCTCCTACAATGAGCAGTTCTTC. Amino acid sequence: CASSSPSGSSYNEQFF. The V gene is TRBV13, the J gene TRBJ2-1; TRBD2 matches at 10 bases. Germline V gene data show CDR1 as PRHDT and CDR2 as FYEKMQ (reference sequence). Trimming took 4 bases from V and 0 from J; bases not matched to a gene: 3. CDR3 length: 16 residues.

This chain joins TRBV12-3 or TRBV12-4 and TRBJ2-7, with D unresolved. The CDR3 has 13 amino acids. Trimming shortened V by 1 base and J by 3 bases, and 7 bases separated the two germline ends. CDR3 nucleotide sequence: TGTGCCAGCAGTTTAGGGGTGGACTACGAGCAGTACTTC. Translating it yields CASSLGVDYEQYF.

This chain uses TRBV28 with TRBJ2-1; tentatively, D is TRBD2 (6 bases). In germline, CDR1 is MDHEN, CDR2 SYDVKM. Trimming shortened V by 6 bases and J by 0 bases, and 15 bases separated the two germline ends. There are 16 residues in the CDR3. Here the CDR3 reads CASRPEAGSSYNEQFF. The CDR3 DNA is TGTGCCAGCAGGCCCGAAGCGGGTAGCTCCTACAATGAGCAGTTCTTC.

This clone was observed a few times. J is TRBJ2-2 and V is TRBV29-1; 8 nucleotides agree with TRBD1. The length of the CDR3 is 15 residues. The germline V gene has CDR1 SQVTM and CDR2 ANQGSEA. After removal of 6 bases from V and 1 base from J, the junction contained 7 bases not matched to a gene. CDR3 sequence reads: CSVDQGALNTGELFF. The CDR3 nucleotides are TGCAGCGTCGATCAGGGGGCCTTGAACACCGGGGAGCTGTTTTTT.

This clone is judged large. The chain joins TRBV19 to TRBJ1-6, with a weak D call TRBD1 (5 bases). Germline V gene lookup returns CDR1 LNHDA and CDR2 SQIVND (reference sequence). V gave up 3 bases and J gave up 10 bases, with 10 bases separating them. The CDR3 covers 13 residues. CDR3 sequence (DNA): TGTGCCAGTAGTATTGTAGGGGCATCACCCCTCCACTTT. This gives the protein CASSIVGASPLHF.

The genes are TRBV5-6 and TRBJ2-5; unclear D gene. The germline V gene encodes CDR1 SGHDT and CDR2 YYEEEE. Trimming removed 5 bases from V and 2 bases from J, with 10 bases in between. CDR3 length: 13 residues. CDR3 nucleotide sequence: TGTGCCAGCAGTGGGAACGTACAAGAGACCCAGTACTTC. It encodes CASSGNVQETQYF.

This clone was detected only a few times. In DNA form, the CDR3 reads TGTGCCAGCAGCGTAGAGCCAGGGGTCTACGAGCAGTACTTC. As protein: CASSVEPGVYEQYF. The chain uses TRBV9 and TRBJ2-7; maybe TRBD1 (6 bases). V was shortened by 0 bases and J by 3 bases, with 10 bases between the two germline ends. The CDR3 is 14 residues long. The germline gives CDR1 SGDLS, CDR2 YYNGEE. Based on the CDR3 plus reference TRBV9 and TRBJ2-7, the full variable domain is DSGVTQTPKHLITATGQRVTLRCSPRSGDLSVYWYQQSLDQGLQFLIQYYNGEERAKGNILERFSAQQFPDLHSELNLSSLELGDSALYFCASSVEPGVYEQYFGPGTRLTVT.

The rearrangement links TRBV6-6 to TRBJ1-1; 7 bases agree with TRBD1. In germline, CDR1 is MNHNY, CDR2 SVGAGI (reference sequence). J lost 5 bases, V lost 6 bases, and 15 bases had no gene match. The CDR3 is 16 residues long. The CDR3, as DNA: TGTGCCAGCAGCCAACCTACCGGGACAGAGGGAACTGAAGCTTTCTTT. Amino acids: CASSQPTGTEGTEAFF.

This clone is medium-sized (0.01 to 0.1%) within its sample. This chain joins TRBV12-3 or TRBV12-4 and TRBJ1-2, with D possibly being TRBD1 (6 bases). This CDR3 spans 13 amino acids. Deletions cut 5 bases from V and 7 bases from J, with 14 bases between. As DNA, the CDR3 is TGTGCCAGCAGTCGACAGGCTAAAGGTGGCTACACCTTC. Residues: CASSRQAKGGYTF.